This T cell receptor beta chain was documented in a study of blood T cell repertoires in COVID-19. Study-wide context: There were acute and convalescent COVID-19 samples, and they came from the United States, Italy and Spain.

Sequencing was performed with immunoSEQ multiplex PCR; in TCRdb, only in-frame clones are kept and a portion is missing. This sample carries around 250,000 clones, 70% to 90% of them seen once, and the ten largest clones take about 6.2%. The V segment lost 4 bases and the J segment 8 bases; nucleotides outside the gene matches: 6. In germline, CDR1 is LGHDT, CDR2 YNNKEL (reference sequence). This CDR3 region has 14 residues. Each participant's cohort was designated according to participant-reported clinical history. The receptor's source is a woman between 45 and 60 years old who had been exposed to COVID-19. The V call is TRBV3-1 (or the pseudogene TRBV3-2), the J call TRBJ1-3; 9 bases agree with TRBD1. Sample: PBMCs or T cells enriched from blood (not recorded which). The CDR3 loop is CASSPRTGAHTIYF. In DNA, the CDR3 is TGTGCCAGCAGCCCTAGGACAGGGGCCCACACCATATATTTT.